This T cell receptor beta chain was documented in a study of T-cell reconstitution after alpha-beta-depleted transplantation in children. Findings and caveats of the study: By one year post-transplant, T-cell counts and diversity largely arose from T cells that were newly produced. After transplant, at about two months, alpha-beta T cells were reportedly derived from several hundred expanded graft clones.

V lost 0 bases and J lost 3, with 3 bases in between. CDR3 length: 12 residues. Per germline, CDR1 LGHNA and CDR2 YNFKEQ. The library targeted TCRbeta and was prepared with unique molecular identifiers. In TCRdb, the PCR reads were re-called with MiXCR into one record per CDR3 protein. The data show roughly 300,000 distinct CDR3 sequences, 11% seen once. This clonotype has a count of ten or more. Its antigen is still unknown. The starting material was peripheral blood, obtained 180 days after TCRalphabeta/CD19-depleted stem cell transplant. This receptor was obtained from a male patient between 2 and 15 years old who had a stem cell transplant for chronic granulomatous disease, so the T cells may come from the graft donor. V gene TRBV4-2 combines with J gene TRBJ2-7; no reliable D call. CDR3 loop: CASSQDGYEQYF. CDR3 nucleotides: TGTGCCAGCAGCCAAGATGGCTACGAGCAGTACTTC.